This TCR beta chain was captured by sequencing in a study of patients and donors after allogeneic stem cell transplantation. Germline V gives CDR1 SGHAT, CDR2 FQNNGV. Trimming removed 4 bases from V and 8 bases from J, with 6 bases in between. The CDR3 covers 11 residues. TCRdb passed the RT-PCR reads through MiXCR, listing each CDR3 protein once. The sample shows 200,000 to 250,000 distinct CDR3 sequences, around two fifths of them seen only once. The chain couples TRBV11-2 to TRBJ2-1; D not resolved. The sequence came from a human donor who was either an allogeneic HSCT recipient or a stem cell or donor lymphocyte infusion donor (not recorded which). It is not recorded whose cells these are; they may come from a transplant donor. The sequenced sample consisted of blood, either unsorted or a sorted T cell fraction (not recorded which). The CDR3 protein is CASSSGYEQFF. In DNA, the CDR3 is TGTGCCAGCAGCTCTGGCTATGAGCAGTTCTTC. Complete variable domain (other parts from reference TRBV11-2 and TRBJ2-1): EAGVAQSPRYKIIEKRQSVAFWCNPISGHATLYWYQQILGQGPKLLIQFQNNGVVDDSQLPKDRFSAERLKGVDSTLKIQPAKLEDSAVYLCASSSGYEQFFGPGTRLTVL.